Shown below are 17 T cell receptor beta chains from a single sample sequenced in a study of blood T cell repertoires in COVID-19. Assay used: immunoSEQ multiplex PCR; TCRdb lists only in-frame clones, some missing. The sample includes approximately 490,000 clones, about nine tenths of them seen just once. The sample was PBMCs or T cells enriched from blood (not recorded which). The receptor set was obtained from a woman aged 18-35 years who had recovered from COVID-19.

V and J are TRBV7-9 and TRBJ1-1; TRBD1 agrees at 7 bases. The CDR3 has 15 amino acids. CDR1 is SEHNR and CDR2 is FQNEAQ in the germline V gene (reference sequence). V shed 5 bases, J shed 4 bases, and the junction held 10 bases outside the gene matches. Here the CDR3 reads CASSPQGVVGTEAFF. CDR3 DNA: TGTGCCAGCAGCCCCCAGGGGGTAGTGGGCACTGAAGCTTTCTTT.

This clone was seen once. The chain has TRBV7-8 and TRBJ1-6; tentative D call: TRBD1 (6 bases). CDR1 and CDR2 (germline): SGHVS, FQNEAQ. V was pared by 4 bases and J by 10 bases, with 17 bases between. This CDR3 is 15 amino acids long. The CDR3: CASSSSTGIGSPLHF. CDR3 sequence (DNA): TGTGCCAGCAGCTCTAGTACAGGGATAGGGTCACCCCTCCACTTT.

J is TRBJ1-5 and V is TRBV5-1; D gene ambiguous. This CDR3 is built from 13 residues. Germline V gene lookup returns CDR1 SGHRS and CDR2 YFSETQ. V lost 4 bases and J 1 base, leaving 6 bases between the germline ends. CDR3 amino acids: CASSLISNQPQHF. The DNA of the CDR3 is TGCGCCAGCAGCCTAATCAGCAATCAGCCCCAGCATTTT.

The DNA for the CDR3 is TGTGCCAGCAGCTCGGGGGGGTCTGGGGACACTGAAGCTTTCTTT. Protein product: CASSSGGSGDTEAFF. The rearrangement joins TRBV5-4 to TRBJ1-1, with D tentatively TRBD1 (5 bases). The CDR3 length is 15 residues. Per the germline V gene, CDR1 is SGHNT and CDR2 is YYREEE (reference sequence). The germline V and J ends were trimmed by 3 bases and 3 bases, with 15 bases remaining between them.

The CDR3 protein is CASSPGQGYQPQHF. CDR3 DNA sequence: TGTGCCAGCAGTCCTGGACAAGGGTATCAGCCCCAGCATTTT. The chain employs TRBV27 and TRBJ1-5; weak D call: TRBD1 (5 bases). The V gene's germline CDR1 is MNHEY and CDR2 SMNVEV (reference sequence). Trimming removed 5 bases at V and 5 bases at J, with 13 bases between. The CDR3 runs to 14 residues.

The V and J genes are TRBV4-1 and TRBJ1-2; 10 bases line up with TRBD1. This CDR3 is 17 amino acids long. The germline V gene has CDR1 MGHRA and CDR2 YSYEKL. V shed 4 bases, J shed 6 bases, and the junction held 14 bases outside the gene matches. The CDR3 protein is CASSLRQGAQLSDGYTF. For the CDR3, the DNA is TGCGCCAGCAGCCTGAGACAGGGGGCCCAACTATCGGATGGCTACACCTTC.

The chain employs TRBV10-3 and TRBJ1-3, with TRBD1 as a possible D gene (5 bases). V gave up 6 bases and J gave up 0 bases, with 15 bases separating them. Looked up from germline, CDR1 is ENHRY and CDR2 is SYGVKD. CDR3 length: 16 amino acids. CDR3 amino acids: CAIRIEQGTSGNTIYF. As DNA, the CDR3 is TGTGCCATCAGGATAGAGCAGGGCACCTCTGGAAACACCATATATTTT.

The V and J genes are TRBV6-5 and TRBJ1-1; no clear D. The CDR3 spans 13 residues. Germline values: CDR1 MNHEY, CDR2 SVGAGI. V was shortened by 8 bases and J by 0 bases, with 10 bases between the two germline ends. In DNA, the CDR3 is TGTGCCAGCGCCGAACTTTTGAACACTGAAGCTTTCTTT. Its translation is CASAELLNTEAFF.

The genes are TRBV5-4 and TRBJ2-1; D perhaps matches TRBD2 (7 bases). The CDR3 is 13 residues long. Trimming took off 4 bases at V and 16 bases at J, with 21 bases between the two ends. CDR1 SGHNT and CDR2 YYREEE come from the germline V gene (reference sequence). The DNA of the CDR3 is TGTGCCAGCAGCCCAATGGGGGAGGGGGGTAGATTCTTC. This encodes CASSPMGEGGRFF.

The rearrangement links TRBV5-1 to TRBJ1-1, with D possibly being TRBD1 (6 bases). V lost 4 bases and J lost 2, with 18 bases in between. The CDR3 runs to 16 residues. Germline CDR1 reads SGHRS; CDR2 reads YFSETQ. The CDR3 bases are TGCGCCAGCAGCCTACCTCGTAGGGGGGGAAACACTGAAGCTTTCTTT. Amino acid sequence: CASSLPRRGGNTEAFF.

The J gene is TRBJ2-7, the V gene TRBV27; possible D gene TRBD1, 5 bases. The V end lost 3 bases, the J end lost 1 base, and 10 bases lay between the germline ends. The CDR3 covers 14 residues. Germline assignment: CDR1 MNHEY and CDR2 SMNVEV (reference sequence). Written as DNA, the CDR3 is TGTGCCAGCAGTTTCGCCCAGGGTTCCTACGAGCAGTACTTC. This encodes CASSFAQGSYEQYF.

The CDR3 DNA reads TGTGCCAGCAGTGAAACCCCGGGGTGGGGGGCCTACGAGCAGTACTTC. Protein: CASSETPGWGAYEQYF. This chain connects TRBV6-1 to TRBJ2-7, with D tentatively TRBD2 (6 bases). Trimming shortened V by 2 bases and J by 2 bases, and 16 bases separated the two germline ends. The CDR3 totals 16 residues. Germline V gene data show CDR1 as MNHNS and CDR2 as SASEGT.

The CDR3 DNA follows: TGTGCCAGCAGTAGGGACAGAGTTCAAACTGAAGCTTTCTTT. It translates to CASSRDRVQTEAFF. The rearrangement uses TRBV11-2 and TRBJ1-1, with 7 bases identical to TRBD1. This CDR3 has 14 amino acids. Per the germline V gene, CDR1 is SGHAT and CDR2 is FQNNGV. Trimming took 6 bases from V and 5 from J; bases not matched to a gene: 9. Together with reference TRBV11-2 and TRBJ1-1, the CDR3 gives the full variable domain: EAGVAQSPRYKIIEKRQSVAFWCNPISGHATLYWYQQILGQGPKLLIQFQNNGVVDDSQLPKDRFSAERLKGVDSTLKIQPAKLEDSAVYLCASSRDRVQTEAFFGQGTRLTVV.

V is TRBV4-1 and J is TRBJ1-1; 7 bases match TRBD1. Germline V lookup: CDR1 MGHRA, CDR2 YSYEKL. V lost 4 bases, J lost 10 bases, and 12 bases stayed unmatched. The length of the CDR3 is 14 residues. DNA for the CDR3: TGCGCCAGCAGCCGCGTCCCGGGACAGTCAGCAGCTTTCTTT. Amino acids: CASSRVPGQSAAFF.

The V gene is TRBV7-8, the J gene TRBJ1-1; D might be TRBD1 (5 bases). This CDR3 comprises 15 residues. V dropped 1 base and J dropped 5 bases, with 14 bases sitting between them. Germline CDR1 is SGHVS and CDR2 is FQNEAQ. CDR3 residues: CASSLGAGKGTEAFF. In DNA, the CDR3 is TGTGCCAGCAGCTTAGGGGCAGGGAAAGGTACTGAAGCTTTCTTT.

This clone was observed a handful of times. The chain couples TRBV5-5 to TRBJ1-5; no clear D. There are 14 residues in the CDR3. Trimming pared 0 bases from V and 4 bases from J, leaving 8 bases between. Germline CDR1 SGHKS, CDR2 YYEKEE (reference sequence). For the CDR3, the DNA is TGTGCCAGCAGCTTGGGACTTAATAATCAGCCCCAGCATTTT. Encoded protein: CASSLGLNNQPQHF.

The chain employs TRBV30 and TRBJ1-1; 11 positions match TRBD1. CDR3 size: 16 residues. The V gene end was trimmed by 2 bases and the J gene end by 1 base; junction bases not matched to a gene: 6. Germline CDR1 GTSNPN, CDR2 SVGIG (reference sequence). The chain's CDR3 is CAWSNLGQGANTEAFF. Here the CDR3 DNA reads TGTGCCTGGAGTAACCTAGGACAGGGGGCGAACACTGAAGCTTTCTTT.